Included here is one TCR beta chain sequence, with context. Its matching antigen is unknown. The data were taken from a study of shared clonotypes between healthy human individuals. Donors had no recently reported acute infections or vaccinations and were HIV-negative. The study's findings and limits: Generally, naive subsets (rather than memory subsets) showed larger estimated richness.

Generated by immunoSEQ multiplex PCR, the TCRdb table keeps only in-frame clones and is missing some. The sample comprises under 850,000 clones, roughly two thirds of which are singletons, and around 1.8% rests with the top ten. V was clipped by 6 bases and J by 3 bases, with 14 bases between them. The germline V gene encodes CDR1 MDHEN and CDR2 SYDVKM. The CDR3 is made up of 15 amino acids. The material sequenced was memory CD4+ T cells sorted from blood. The subset is: CD45RA-negative fraction. The rearrangement links TRBV28 to TRBJ2-2; D ambiguous. The clonotype was recovered from a woman aged 25 to 39 in good health. CDR3 in amino acids: CASSLPLTYTGELFF. Written as DNA, the CDR3 is TGTGCCAGCAGCTTACCGCTTACTTACACCGGGGAGCTGTTTTTT.